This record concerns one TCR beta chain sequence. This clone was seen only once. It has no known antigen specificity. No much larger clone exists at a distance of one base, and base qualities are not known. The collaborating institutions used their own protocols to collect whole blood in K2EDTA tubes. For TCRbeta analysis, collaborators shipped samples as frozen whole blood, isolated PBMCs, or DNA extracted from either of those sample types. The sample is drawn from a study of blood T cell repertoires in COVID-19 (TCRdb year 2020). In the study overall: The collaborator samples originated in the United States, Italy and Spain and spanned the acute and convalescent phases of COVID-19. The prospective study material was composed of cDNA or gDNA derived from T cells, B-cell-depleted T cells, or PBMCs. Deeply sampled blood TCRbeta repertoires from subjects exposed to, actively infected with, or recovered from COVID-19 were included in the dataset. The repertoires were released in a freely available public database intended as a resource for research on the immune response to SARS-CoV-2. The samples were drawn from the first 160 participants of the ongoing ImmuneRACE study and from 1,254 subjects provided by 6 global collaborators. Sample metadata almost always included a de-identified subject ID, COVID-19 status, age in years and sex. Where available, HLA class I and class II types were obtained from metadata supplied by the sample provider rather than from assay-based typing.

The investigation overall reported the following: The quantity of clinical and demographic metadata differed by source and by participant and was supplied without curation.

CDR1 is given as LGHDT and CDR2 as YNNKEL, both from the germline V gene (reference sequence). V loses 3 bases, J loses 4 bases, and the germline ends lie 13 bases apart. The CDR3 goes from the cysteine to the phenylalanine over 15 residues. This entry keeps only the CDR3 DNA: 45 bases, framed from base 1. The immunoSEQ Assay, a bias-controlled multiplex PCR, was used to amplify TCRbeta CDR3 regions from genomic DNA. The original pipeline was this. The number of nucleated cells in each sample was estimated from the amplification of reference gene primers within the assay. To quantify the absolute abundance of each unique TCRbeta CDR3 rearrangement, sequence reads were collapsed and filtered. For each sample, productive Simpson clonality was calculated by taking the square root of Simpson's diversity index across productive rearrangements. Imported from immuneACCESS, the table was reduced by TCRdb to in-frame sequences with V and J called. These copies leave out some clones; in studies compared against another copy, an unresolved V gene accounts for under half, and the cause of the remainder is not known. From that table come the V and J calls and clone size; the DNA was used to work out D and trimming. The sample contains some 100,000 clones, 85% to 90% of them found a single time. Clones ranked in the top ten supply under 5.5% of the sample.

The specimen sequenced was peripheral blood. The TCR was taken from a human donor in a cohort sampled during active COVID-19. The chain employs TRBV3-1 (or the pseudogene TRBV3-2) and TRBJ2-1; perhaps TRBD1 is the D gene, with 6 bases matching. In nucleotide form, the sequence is TGTGCCAGCAGCCATCGTCCCGGGACATACAATGAGCAGTTCTTC. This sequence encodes CASSHRPGTYNEQFF.